The 16 T cell receptor beta chains given below trace back to one sample, sequenced in a study of blood T cell repertoires in COVID-19. The data were produced by immunoSEQ multiplex PCR, yet TCRdb's version contains in-frame clones alone and is incomplete. Of some 180,000 clones listed, more than 65% were seen once; the top ten hold approximately 10%. Material for sequencing was peripheral blood. The receptors here all came from a man aged 65 to 79 with active or convalescent COVID-19.

The CDR3 DNA follows: TGTGCCAGCAGCTTAGAGACAAATAATTCACCCCTCCACTTT. This encodes CASSLETNNSPLHF. V gene TRBV7-9 combines with J gene TRBJ1-6; D uncertain. CDR3 length equals 14 residues. Trimming shortened V by 1 base and J by 5 bases, and 6 bases separated the two germline ends. Germline V gives CDR1 SEHNR, CDR2 FQNEAQ (reference sequence).

V and J are TRBV9 and TRBJ1-1, with 8 bases matching TRBD1. The CDR3 contains 13 residues. V gave up 6 bases and J gave up 4 bases; unmatched junction bases: 5. The germline CDR1 and CDR2 sequences are SGDLS and YYNGEE. The CDR3 protein is CASTEGTGTEAFF. CDR3 sequence (DNA): TGTGCCAGCACCGAGGGGACAGGCACTGAAGCTTTCTTT.

The V call is TRBV4-1, the J call TRBJ1-2; D gene uncertain. Germline V gene sequence: CDR1 MGHRA, CDR2 YSYEKL. The CDR3 extends over 15 amino acids. Trimming stripped 0 bases from V and 2 bases from J, with 10 bases between. The CDR3 region has the DNA TGCGCCAGCAGCCAAGATTGGGGAGCAAACTATGGCTACACCTTC. Translation: CASSQDWGANYGYTF.

The gene calls are TRBV30 and TRBJ2-7, with D possibly matching TRBD2 (6 bases). Trimming cost V 0 bases and J 1 base, with 16 bases left between them. This CDR3 is built from 16 residues. The V gene's germline CDR1 is GTSNPN and CDR2 SVGIG (reference sequence). The CDR3, as DNA: TGTGCCTGGAGTGTACGGGGACTGAGGTCGTCCTACGAGCAGTACTTC. It translates to CAWSVRGLRSSYEQYF.

This sequence joins TRBV24-1 and TRBJ2-3, with D unclear. The CDR3 totals 14 residues. Germline CDR1 and CDR2: KGHDR and SFDVKD. The germline V and J ends were trimmed by 4 bases and 1 base, with 8 bases remaining between them. This CDR3 is CATSDRTRTDTQYF. The CDR3 DNA sequence: TGTGCCACCAGTGACCGAACACGCACAGATACGCAGTATTTT.

The gene calls are TRBV12-3 or TRBV12-4 and TRBJ1-6, with a possible D match to TRBD1 (6 bases). V was pared by 5 bases and J by 10 bases, with 12 bases between. The CDR3 extends over 13 amino acids. This CDR3 is CASSRQVVSPLHF. The CDR3 nucleotides read TGTGCCAGCAGTCGACAGGTCGTCTCACCCCTCCACTTT.

The chain employs TRBV27 and TRBJ1-2; TRBD1 matches 12 bases. V lost 4 bases, J lost 2 bases, and 2 bases stayed unmatched. CDR1 and CDR2 from the germline V gene are MNHEY and SMNVEV (reference sequence). CDR3 size: 15 residues. The CDR3 sequence: CASSWDRGQNYGYTF. The DNA for the CDR3 is TGTGCCAGCAGTTGGGACAGGGGGCAAAACTATGGCTACACCTTC.

The chain carries TRBV6-5 and TRBJ2-5, with 11 positions matching TRBD2. Germline loops: CDR1 MNHEY, CDR2 SVGAGI. The CDR3 runs to 15 residues. J lost 1 base, V lost 5 bases, and 3 bases had no gene match. CDR3 sequence: CASSTGTSGQETQYF. The CDR3 nucleotides read TGTGCCAGCAGTACCGGGACTAGCGGCCAAGAGACCCAGTACTTC.

For the CDR3, the DNA is TGTGCCAGCAGCTTGTCGGGGGGAAACTATGGCTACACCTTC. Translation gives CASSLSGGNYGYTF. The chain has TRBV5-4 and TRBJ1-2; TRBD1 might be the D (5 bases). V was trimmed by 1 base and J by 2 bases, leaving 9 bases between them. Germline values: CDR1 SGHNT, CDR2 YYREEE (reference sequence). The CDR3 covers 14 residues.

The rearrangement links TRBV7-9 to TRBJ2-2, with 7 bases that match TRBD2. The CDR3 covers 14 residues. Trimming took 11 bases from V and 4 from J; bases not matched to a gene: 10. Germline V gives CDR1 SEHNR, CDR2 FQNEAQ (reference sequence). CDR3 protein: CAAFQRDPTGELFF. The CDR3, as DNA: TGTGCCGCATTCCAGCGGGACCCCACCGGGGAGCTGTTTTTT.

The chain carries TRBV11-3 and TRBJ2-5, with D possibly being TRBD1 (6 bases). The V end was cut by 6 bases, the J end by 7 bases, with 15 bases between. Germline-derived CDR1 and CDR2 are SGHNT and YENEEA. CDR3 length: 13 amino acids. In DNA form, the CDR3 reads TGTGCCAGCAGTCTGGCGGTAGGGGGGACCCAGTACTTC. It yields the protein CASSLAVGGTQYF.

This clone came up a few times. The V call is TRBV7-8, the J call TRBJ2-7, with a weak D call TRBD2 (5 bases). CDR1 and CDR2 from the germline V gene are SGHVS and FQNEAQ. CDR3 length: 13 amino acids. Trimming pared 2 bases from V and 3 bases from J, leaving 8 bases between. As DNA, the CDR3 is TGTGCCAGCAGCTTAACCCGGGACTACGAGCAGTACTTC. Its protein is CASSLTRDYEQYF.

CDR3 nucleotide sequence: TGTGCCAGCAGCCTGGTGACAGGTCAGACCTACAATGAGCAGTTCTTC. It specifies CASSLVTGQTYNEQFF. The rearrangement links TRBV7-2 to TRBJ2-1, with D perhaps TRBD1 (6 bases). CDR3 length: 16 amino acids. Between the trimmed V and J ends, which lost 5 bases and 2 bases, there was a span of 16 bases. The germline V gene encodes CDR1 SGHTA and CDR2 FQGNSA.

The V call is TRBV3-1 (or the pseudogene TRBV3-2), the J call TRBJ1-1, with D unclear. V was pared by 4 bases and J by 6 bases, with 18 bases between. The germline gives CDR1 LGHDT, CDR2 YNNKEL (reference sequence). The CDR3 contains 15 residues. In DNA form, the CDR3 reads TGTGCCAGCAGCCTCCCCCGAAGCAGCGGCGCTGAAGCTTTCTTT. It specifies CASSLPRSSGAEAFF.

The chain links TRBV13 to TRBJ1-2, with TRBD1 matching over 8 bases. Germline CDR1 PRHDT, CDR2 FYEKMQ (reference sequence). This CDR3 has 15 residues. V lost 5 bases to trimming and J lost 5 bases; unmatched junction nucleotides: 10. CDR3 sequence (DNA): TGTGCCAGCAGCCCCCGTCAGGGGGCAGGATATGGCTACACCTTC. This encodes CASSPRQGAGYGYTF.

The chain employs TRBV28 and TRBJ2-5; TRBD1 matches at 7 bases. This CDR3 contains 14 residues. After removal of 1 base from V and 3 bases from J, the junction contained 2 bases not matched to a gene. Germline loops: CDR1 MDHEN, CDR2 SYDVKM. CDR3 in DNA: TGTGCCAGCAGTTTATCAGGGGGAGAAGAGACCCAGTACTTC. It is translated as CASSLSGGEETQYF. Combining the CDR3 with reference TRBV28 and TRBJ2-5 gives the whole variable domain DVKVTQSSRYLVKRTGEKVFLECVQDMDHENMFWYRQDPGLGLRLIYFSYDVKMKEKGDIPEGYSVSREKKERFSLILESASTNQTSMYLCASSLSGGEETQYFGPGTRLLVL.